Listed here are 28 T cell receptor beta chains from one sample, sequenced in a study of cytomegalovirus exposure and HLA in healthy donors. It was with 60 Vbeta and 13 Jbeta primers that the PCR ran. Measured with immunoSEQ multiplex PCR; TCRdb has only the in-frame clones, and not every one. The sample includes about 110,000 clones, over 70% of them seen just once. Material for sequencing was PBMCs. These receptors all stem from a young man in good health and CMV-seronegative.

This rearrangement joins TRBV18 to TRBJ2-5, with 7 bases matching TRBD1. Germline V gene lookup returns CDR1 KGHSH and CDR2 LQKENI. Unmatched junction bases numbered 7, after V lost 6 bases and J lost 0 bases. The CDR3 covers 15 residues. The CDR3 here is CASSRDRAHQETQYF. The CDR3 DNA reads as TGTGCCAGCTCGCGAGACAGGGCCCACCAAGAGACCCAGTACTTC.

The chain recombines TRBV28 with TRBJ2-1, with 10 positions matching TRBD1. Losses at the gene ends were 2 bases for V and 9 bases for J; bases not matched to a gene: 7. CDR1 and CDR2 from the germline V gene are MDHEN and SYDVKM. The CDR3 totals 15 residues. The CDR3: CASSLPGQGGFEQFF. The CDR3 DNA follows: TGTGCCAGCAGTTTACCCGGACAGGGGGGATTTGAGCAGTTCTTC.

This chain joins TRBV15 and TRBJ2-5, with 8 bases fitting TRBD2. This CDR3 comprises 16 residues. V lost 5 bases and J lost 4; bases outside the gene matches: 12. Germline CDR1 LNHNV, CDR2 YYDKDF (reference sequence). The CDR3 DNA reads TGTGCCACCAGCCTCTCGGCGGCTAGCGGGCGAGAGACCCAGTACTTC. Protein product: CATSLSAASGRETQYF. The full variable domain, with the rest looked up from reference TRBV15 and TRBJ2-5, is DAMVIQNPRYQVTQFGKPVTLSCSQTLNHNVMYWYQQKSSQAPKLLFHYYDKDFNNEADTPDNFQSRRPNTSFCFLDIRSPGLGDTAMYLCATSLSAASGRETQYFGPGTRLLVL.

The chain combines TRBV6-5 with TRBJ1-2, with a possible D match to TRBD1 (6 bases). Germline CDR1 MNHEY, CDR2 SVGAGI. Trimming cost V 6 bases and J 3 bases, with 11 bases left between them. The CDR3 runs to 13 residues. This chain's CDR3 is CASRIQGHYGYTF. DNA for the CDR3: TGTGCCAGCAGGATACAGGGCCACTATGGCTACACCTTC.

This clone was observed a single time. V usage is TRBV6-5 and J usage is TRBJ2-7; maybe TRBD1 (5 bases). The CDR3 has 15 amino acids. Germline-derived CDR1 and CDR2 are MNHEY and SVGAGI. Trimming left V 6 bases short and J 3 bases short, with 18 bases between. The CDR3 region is CASSRFPQQGYEQYF. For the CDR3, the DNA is TGTGCCAGCAGCAGGTTCCCTCAGCAGGGCTACGAGCAGTACTTC.

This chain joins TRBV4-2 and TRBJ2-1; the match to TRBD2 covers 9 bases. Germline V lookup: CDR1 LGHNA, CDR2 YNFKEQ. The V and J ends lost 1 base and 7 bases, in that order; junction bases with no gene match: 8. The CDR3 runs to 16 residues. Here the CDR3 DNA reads TGTGCCAGCAGCCAAGGGACCGCGGGAGGGGGGAATGAGCAGTTCTTC. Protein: CASSQGTAGGGNEQFF.

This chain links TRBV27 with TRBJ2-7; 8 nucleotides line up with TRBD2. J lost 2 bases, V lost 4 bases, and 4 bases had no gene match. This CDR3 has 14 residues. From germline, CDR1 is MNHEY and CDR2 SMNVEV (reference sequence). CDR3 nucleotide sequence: TGTGCCAGCAGTTGGAGCGGGGGCACCTACGAGCAGTACTTC. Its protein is CASSWSGGTYEQYF.

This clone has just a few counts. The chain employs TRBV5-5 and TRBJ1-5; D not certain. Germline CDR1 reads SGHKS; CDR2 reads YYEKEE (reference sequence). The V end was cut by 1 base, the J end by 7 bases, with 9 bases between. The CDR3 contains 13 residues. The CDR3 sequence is CASSLLLRQPQHF. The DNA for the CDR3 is TGTGCCAGCAGCTTGCTGCTGCGGCAGCCCCAGCATTTT.

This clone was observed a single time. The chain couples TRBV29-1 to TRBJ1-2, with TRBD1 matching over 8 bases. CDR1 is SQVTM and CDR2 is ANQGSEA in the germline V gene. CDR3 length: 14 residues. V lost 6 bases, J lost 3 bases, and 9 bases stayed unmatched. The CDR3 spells CSVRTGWRDYGYTF. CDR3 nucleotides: TGCAGCGTCCGGACAGGGTGGAGGGACTATGGCTACACCTTC.

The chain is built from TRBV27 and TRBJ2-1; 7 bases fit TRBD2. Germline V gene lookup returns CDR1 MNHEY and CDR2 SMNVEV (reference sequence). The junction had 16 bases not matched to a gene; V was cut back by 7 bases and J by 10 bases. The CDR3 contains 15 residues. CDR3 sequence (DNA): TGTGCCAGCACCAAGCCGGGACTACCCGCTCCGGAGCAGTTCTTC. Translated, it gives CASTKPGLPAPEQFF.

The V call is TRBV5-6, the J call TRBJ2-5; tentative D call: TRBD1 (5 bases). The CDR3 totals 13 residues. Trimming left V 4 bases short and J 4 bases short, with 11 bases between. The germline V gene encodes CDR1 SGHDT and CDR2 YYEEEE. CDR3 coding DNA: TGTGCCAGCAGCCACCAGGGATTAGAGACCCAGTACTTC. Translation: CASSHQGLETQYF.

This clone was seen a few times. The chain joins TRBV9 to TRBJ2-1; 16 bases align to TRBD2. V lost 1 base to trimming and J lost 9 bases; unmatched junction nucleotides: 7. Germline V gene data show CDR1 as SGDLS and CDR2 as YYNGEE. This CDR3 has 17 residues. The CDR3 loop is CASSVNGGTSGRGEQFF. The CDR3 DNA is TGTGCCAGCAGCGTAAACGGTGGGACTAGCGGGAGGGGTGAGCAGTTCTTC.

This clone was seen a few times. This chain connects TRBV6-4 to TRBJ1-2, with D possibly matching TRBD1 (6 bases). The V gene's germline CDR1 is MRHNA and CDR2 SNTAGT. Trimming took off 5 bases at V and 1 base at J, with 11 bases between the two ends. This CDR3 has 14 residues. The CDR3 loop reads CASSSGHFNYGYTF. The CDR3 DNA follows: TGTGCCAGCAGTTCGGGACACTTTAACTATGGCTACACCTTC.

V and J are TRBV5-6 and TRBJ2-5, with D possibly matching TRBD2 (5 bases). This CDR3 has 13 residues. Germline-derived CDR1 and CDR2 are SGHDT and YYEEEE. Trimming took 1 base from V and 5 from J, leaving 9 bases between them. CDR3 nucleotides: TGTGCCAGCAGCTTGCCAGGCGGGGAGACCCAGTACTTC. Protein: CASSLPGGETQYF.

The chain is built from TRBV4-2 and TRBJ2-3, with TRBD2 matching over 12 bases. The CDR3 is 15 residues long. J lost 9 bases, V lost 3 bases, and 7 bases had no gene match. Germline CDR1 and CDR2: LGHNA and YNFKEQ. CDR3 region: CASSQDGTSGYTQYF. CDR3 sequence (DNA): TGTGCCAGCAGCCAGGACGGGACTAGCGGGTACACGCAGTATTTT.

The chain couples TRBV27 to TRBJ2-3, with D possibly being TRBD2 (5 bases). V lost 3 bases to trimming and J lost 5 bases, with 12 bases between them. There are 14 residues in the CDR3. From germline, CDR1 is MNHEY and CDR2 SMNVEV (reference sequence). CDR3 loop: CASSLWRKGDTQYF. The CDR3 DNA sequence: TGTGCCAGCAGTTTGTGGAGGAAGGGAGATACGCAGTATTTT.

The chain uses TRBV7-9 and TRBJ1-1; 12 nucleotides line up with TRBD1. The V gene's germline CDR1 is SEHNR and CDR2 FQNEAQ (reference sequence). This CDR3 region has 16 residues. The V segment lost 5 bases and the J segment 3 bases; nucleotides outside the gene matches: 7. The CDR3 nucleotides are TGTGCCAGCAGCCACCGGGACAGGGGGCGATACACTGAAGCTTTCTTT. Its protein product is CASSHRDRGRYTEAFF. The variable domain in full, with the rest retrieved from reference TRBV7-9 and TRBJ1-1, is DTGVSQNPRHKITKRGQNVTFRCDPISEHNRLYWYRQTLGQGPEFLTYFQNEAQLEKSRLLSDRFSAERPKGSFSTLEIQRTEQGDSAMYLCASSHRDRGRYTEAFFGQGTRLTVV.

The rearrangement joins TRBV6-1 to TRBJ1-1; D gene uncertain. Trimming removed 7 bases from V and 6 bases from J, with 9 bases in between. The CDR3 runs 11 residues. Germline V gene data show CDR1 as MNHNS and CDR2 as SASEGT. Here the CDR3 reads CASILLPEAFF. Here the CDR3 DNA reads TGTGCCAGCATCCTCCTTCCTGAAGCTTTCTTT.

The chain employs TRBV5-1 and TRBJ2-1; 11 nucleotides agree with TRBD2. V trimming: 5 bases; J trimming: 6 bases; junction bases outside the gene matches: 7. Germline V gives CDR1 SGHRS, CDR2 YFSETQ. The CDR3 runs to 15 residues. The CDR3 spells CASSPGLADVNEQFF. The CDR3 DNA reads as TGCGCCAGCAGTCCGGGACTAGCGGATGTCAATGAGCAGTTCTTC.

For the CDR3, the DNA is TGCGCCAGCAGCTGGGGAGGCAGCTCCTATAATTCACCCCTCCACTTT. Amino acid sequence: CASSWGGSSYNSPLHF. This sequence joins TRBV5-1 and TRBJ1-6; no firm D call. The V gene lost 3 bases and the J gene lost 0 bases, with 10 bases spanning the gap. The germline V gene encodes CDR1 SGHRS and CDR2 YFSETQ. This CDR3 contains 16 residues.

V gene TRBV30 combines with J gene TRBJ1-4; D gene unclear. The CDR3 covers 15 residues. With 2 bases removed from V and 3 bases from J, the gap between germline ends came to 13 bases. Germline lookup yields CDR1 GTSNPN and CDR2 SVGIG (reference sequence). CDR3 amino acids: CAWSPPRPANEKLFF. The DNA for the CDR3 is TGTGCCTGGAGTCCCCCCCGTCCAGCTAATGAAAAACTGTTTTTT.

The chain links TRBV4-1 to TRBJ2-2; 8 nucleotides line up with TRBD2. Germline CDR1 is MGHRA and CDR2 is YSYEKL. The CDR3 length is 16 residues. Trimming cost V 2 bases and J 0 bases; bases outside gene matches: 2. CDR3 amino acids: CASSQPGGANTGELFF. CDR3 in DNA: TGCGCCAGCAGCCAACCGGGAGGGGCGAACACCGGGGAGCTGTTTTTT.

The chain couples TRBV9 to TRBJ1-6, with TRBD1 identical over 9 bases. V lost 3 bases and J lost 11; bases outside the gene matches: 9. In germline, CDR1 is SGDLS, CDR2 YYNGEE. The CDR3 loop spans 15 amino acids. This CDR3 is CASSGDRDREAPLHF. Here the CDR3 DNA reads TGTGCCAGCAGCGGAGACCGGGACAGGGAGGCACCCCTCCACTTT.

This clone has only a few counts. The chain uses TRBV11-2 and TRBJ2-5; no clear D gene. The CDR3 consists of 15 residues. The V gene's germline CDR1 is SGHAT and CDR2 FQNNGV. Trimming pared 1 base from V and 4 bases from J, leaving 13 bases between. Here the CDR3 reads CASSLAEGWRETQYF. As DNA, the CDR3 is TGTGCCAGCAGCTTAGCTGAAGGTTGGAGAGAGACCCAGTACTTC.

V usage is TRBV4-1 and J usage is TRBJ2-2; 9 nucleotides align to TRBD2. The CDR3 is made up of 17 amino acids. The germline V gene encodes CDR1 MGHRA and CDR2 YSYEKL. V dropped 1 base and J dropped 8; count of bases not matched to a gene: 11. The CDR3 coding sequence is TGCGCCAGCAGCCAAGGACCCGCGGGAGGGCCGGCGGGGGAGCTGTTTTTT. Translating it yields CASSQGPAGGPAGELFF.

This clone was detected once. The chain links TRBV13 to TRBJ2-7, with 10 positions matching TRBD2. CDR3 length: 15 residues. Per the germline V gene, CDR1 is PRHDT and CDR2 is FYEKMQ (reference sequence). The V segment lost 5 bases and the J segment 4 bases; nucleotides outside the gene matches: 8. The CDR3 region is CASSLKREGQYEQYF. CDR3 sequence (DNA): TGTGCCAGCAGCCTAAAGCGGGAGGGCCAGTACGAGCAGTACTTC.

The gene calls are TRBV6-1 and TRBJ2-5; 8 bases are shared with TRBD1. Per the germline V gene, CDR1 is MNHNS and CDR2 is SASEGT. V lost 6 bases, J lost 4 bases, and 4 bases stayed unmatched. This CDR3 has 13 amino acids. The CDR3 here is CASRDRVRETQYF. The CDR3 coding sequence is TGTGCCAGCAGGGACAGGGTACGAGAGACCCAGTACTTC.

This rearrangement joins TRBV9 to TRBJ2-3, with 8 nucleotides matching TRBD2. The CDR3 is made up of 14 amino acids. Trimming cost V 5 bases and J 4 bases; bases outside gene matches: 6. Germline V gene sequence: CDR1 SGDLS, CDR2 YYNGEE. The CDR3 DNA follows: TGTGCCAGCAGAGGTGGACTAGCTGCAGATACGCAGTATTTT. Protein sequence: CASRGGLAADTQYF.